These T cell receptor beta chains were read from a single sample in a study of blood T cell repertoires in COVID-19. Assay: immunoSEQ multiplex PCR; the TCRdb copy retains only in-frame clones and omits some. The sample contains under 130,000 clones, approximately 81% of which appear only once. The sequencing input was peripheral blood. These receptors came from a human donor in a cohort sampled during active COVID-19. The CDR3 runs from the conserved cysteine through the conserved F or W. D genes are given only for firm matches. Rows may omit the clone size; those that give it use once, few, many or a size class.

v_call	j_call	d_call	clone_size	cdr3_aa	cdr3_nt
TRBV7-2	TRBJ2-1	TRBD2	-	CASLGGGTYNEQFF	TGTGCCAGCCTGGGCGGGGGGACATACAATGAGCAGTTCTTC
TRBV28	TRBJ2-7	-	-	CASSLNTGAYEQYF	TGTGCCAGCAGTTTAAACACAGGCGCCTACGAGCAGTACTTC
TRBV9	TRBJ2-2	TRBD1	-	CASRGQGSTGELFF	TGTGCCAGCAGGGGACAGGGATCCACCGGGGAGCTGTTTTTT
TRBV2	TRBJ1-1	-	-	CASRAPMNTEAFF	TGTGCCAGCAGGGCCCCAATGAACACTGAAGCTTTCTTT
TRBV7-6	TRBJ2-5	TRBD1	-	CASSFSTGDKETQYF	TGTGCCAGCAGCTTCTCGACAGGGGATAAAGAGACCCAGTACTTC
TRBV28	TRBJ1-6	-	-	CASSFSGSPLHF	TGTGCCAGCAGTTTTAGCGGGTCACCCCTCCACTTT
TRBV7-9	TRBJ1-1	-	few	CASSPPGPFPEAFF	TGTGCCAGCAGCCCCCCAGGGCCTTTCCCTGAAGCTTTCTTT
TRBV6-2/TRBV6-3	TRBJ2-1	TRBD1	-	CASSTVGGRQFF	TGTGCCAGCAGTACAGTAGGGGGCCGTCAGTTCTTC
TRBV28	TRBJ2-1	TRBD2	-	CATLAGGHLYNEQFF	TGTGCCACACTAGCGGGGGGGCACCTCTACAATGAGCAGTTCTTC
TRBV27	TRBJ1-4	-	few	CASGPGTIIEKLFF	TGTGCCAGCGGGCCCGGGACAATAATTGAAAAACTGTTTTTT
TRBV4-3	TRBJ2-1	-	-	CASSQAPWGGGVNEQFF	TGCGCCAGCAGCCAAGCCCCCTGGGGGGGCGGGGTTAATGAGCAGTTCTTC
TRBV6-2/TRBV6-3	TRBJ2-7	TRBD2	-	CASSRTGGSSYEQYF	TGTGCCAGCAGTCGAACCGGGGGGAGCTCCTACGAGCAGTACTTC
TRBV6-2/TRBV6-3	TRBJ2-3	TRBD2	-	CASSSSSFTLAGRADTQYF	TGTGCCAGCAGTTCCTCAAGCTTCACACTAGCGGGAAGGGCAGATACGCAGTATTTT
TRBV29-1	TRBJ2-3	-	-	CSVEPGQNTDTQYF	TGCAGCGTAGAACCGGGACAAAACACAGATACGCAGTATTTT
TRBV4-3	TRBJ2-7	TRBD1	-	CASSQIRGQGPYEQYF	TGCGCCAGCAGCCAGATACGGGGACAGGGGCCCTACGAGCAGTACTTC
TRBV3-1/TRBV3-2	TRBJ1-5	TRBD1	-	CASSQATGSHQPQHF	TGTGCCAGCAGCCAGGCGACAGGGTCACATCAGCCCCAGCATTTT
TRBV10-3	TRBJ2-5	TRBD2	-	CAIRGTSGEETQYF	TGTGCCATCAGGGGGACTAGCGGAGAAGAGACCCAGTACTTC
TRBV18	TRBJ2-1	TRBD2	once	CASSPLAGGGLNEQFF	TGTGCCAGCTCACCACTTGCGGGGGGCGGTTTGAATGAGCAGTTCTTC
TRBV7-9	TRBJ2-2	TRBD2	-	CASSAKPTSLAANTGELFF	TGTGCCAGCAGCGCTAAGCCCACCTCACTAGCGGCGAACACCGGGGAGCTGTTTTTT
TRBV28	TRBJ2-6	TRBD2	-	CASTRGDSGANVLTF	TGTGCCAGCACTCGGGGGGACTCTGGGGCCAACGTCCTGACTTTC
TRBV25-1	TRBJ2-7	TRBD2	once	CASREAGDSYEQYF	TGTGCCAGCAGGGAAGCGGGAGATTCCTACGAGCAGTACTTC
TRBV18	TRBJ2-7	-	-	CASSPFGGHSYEQYF	TGTGCCAGCTCACCCTTCGGGGGGCATAGCTACGAGCAGTACTTC
TRBV7-2	TRBJ1-4	-	-	CASSLARGITNEKLFF	TGTGCCAGCAGCTTAGCTAGGGGAATCACTAATGAAAAACTGTTTTTT